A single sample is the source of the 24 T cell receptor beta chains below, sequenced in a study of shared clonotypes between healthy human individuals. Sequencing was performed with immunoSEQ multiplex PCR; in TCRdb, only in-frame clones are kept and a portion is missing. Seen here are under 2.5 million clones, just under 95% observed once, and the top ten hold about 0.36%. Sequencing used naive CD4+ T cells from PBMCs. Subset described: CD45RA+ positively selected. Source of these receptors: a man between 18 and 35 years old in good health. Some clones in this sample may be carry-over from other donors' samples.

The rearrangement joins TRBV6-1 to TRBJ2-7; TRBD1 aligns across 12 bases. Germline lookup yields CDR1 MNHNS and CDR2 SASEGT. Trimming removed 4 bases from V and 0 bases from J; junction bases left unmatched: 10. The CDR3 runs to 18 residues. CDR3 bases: TGTGCCAGCAGTGGCACCGGGACAGGGGGCGGGAGCTCCTACGAGCAGTACTTC. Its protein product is CASSGTGTGGGSSYEQYF.

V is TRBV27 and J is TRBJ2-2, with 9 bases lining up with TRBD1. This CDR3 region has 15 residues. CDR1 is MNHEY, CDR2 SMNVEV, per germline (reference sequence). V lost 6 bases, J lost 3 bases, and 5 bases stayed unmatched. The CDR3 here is CASSQDRGYTGELFF. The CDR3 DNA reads TGTGCCAGCAGCCAAGACAGGGGGTACACCGGGGAGCTGTTTTTT.

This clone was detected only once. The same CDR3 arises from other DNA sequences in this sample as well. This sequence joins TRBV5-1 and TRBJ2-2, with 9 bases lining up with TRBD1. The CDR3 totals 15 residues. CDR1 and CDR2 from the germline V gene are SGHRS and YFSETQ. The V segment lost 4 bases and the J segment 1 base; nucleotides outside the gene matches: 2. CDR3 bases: TGCGCCAGCAGCCTGGGACAGGGGAACACCGGGGAGCTGTTTTTT. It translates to CASSLGQGNTGELFF. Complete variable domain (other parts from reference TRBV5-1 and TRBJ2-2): KAGVTQTPRYLIKTRGQQVTLSCSPISGHRSVSWYQQTPGQGLQFLFEYFSETQRNKGNFPGRFSGRQFSNSRSEMNVSTLELGDSALYLCASSLGQGNTGELFFGEGSRLTVL.

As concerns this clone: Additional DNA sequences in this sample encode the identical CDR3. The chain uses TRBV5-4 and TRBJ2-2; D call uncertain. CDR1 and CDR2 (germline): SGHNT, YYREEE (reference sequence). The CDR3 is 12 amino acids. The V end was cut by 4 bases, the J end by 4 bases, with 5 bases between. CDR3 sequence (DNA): TGTGCCAGCAGCCTCCTCACCGGGGAGCTGTTTTTT. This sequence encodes CASSLLTGELFF.

CDR3 loop: CASLLQANTEAFF. The CDR3 coding sequence is TGTGCCAGCCTTCTACAGGCGAACACTGAAGCTTTCTTT. The V call is TRBV18, the J call TRBJ1-1; possibly TRBD1 for D (5 bases). Deletions cut 8 bases from V and 1 base from J, with 11 bases between. The germline CDR1 and CDR2 sequences are KGHSH and LQKENI. The CDR3 covers 13 residues.

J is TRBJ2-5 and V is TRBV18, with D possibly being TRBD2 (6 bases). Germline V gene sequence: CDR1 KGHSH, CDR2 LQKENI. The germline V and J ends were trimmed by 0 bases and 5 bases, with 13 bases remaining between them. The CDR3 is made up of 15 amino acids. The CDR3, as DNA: TGTGCCAGCTCACCACCAGGAGGGCAGCGGGAGACCCAGTACTTC. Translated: CASSPPGGQRETQYF.

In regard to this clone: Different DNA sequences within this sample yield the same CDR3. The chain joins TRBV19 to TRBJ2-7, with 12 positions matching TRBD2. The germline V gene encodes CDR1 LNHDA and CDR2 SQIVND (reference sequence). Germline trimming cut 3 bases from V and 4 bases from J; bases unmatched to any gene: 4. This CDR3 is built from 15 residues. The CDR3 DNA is TGTGCCAGTAGTATCGGACTAGCGGGACGGTACGAGCAGTACTTC. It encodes CASSIGLAGRYEQYF.

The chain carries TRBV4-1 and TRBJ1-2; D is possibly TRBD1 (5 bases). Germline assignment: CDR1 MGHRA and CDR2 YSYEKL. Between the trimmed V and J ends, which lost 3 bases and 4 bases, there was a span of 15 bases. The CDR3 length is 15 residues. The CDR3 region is CASSQAIRGLYGYTF. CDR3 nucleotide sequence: TGCGCCAGCAGCCAGGCAATACGGGGCCTCTATGGCTACACCTTC.

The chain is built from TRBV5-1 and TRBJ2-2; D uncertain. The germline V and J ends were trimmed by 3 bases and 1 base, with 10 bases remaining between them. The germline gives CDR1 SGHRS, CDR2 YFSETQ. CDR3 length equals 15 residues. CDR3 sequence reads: CASSSQVGNTGELFF. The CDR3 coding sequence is TGCGCCAGCAGCTCCCAGGTGGGGAACACCGGGGAGCTGTTTTTT.

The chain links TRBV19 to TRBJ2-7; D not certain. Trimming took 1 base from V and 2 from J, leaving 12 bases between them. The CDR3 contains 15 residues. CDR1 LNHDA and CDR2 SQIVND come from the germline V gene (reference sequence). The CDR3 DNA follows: TGTGCCAGTAGTATAGGTCGTGGAACCCCCTACGAGCAGTACTTC. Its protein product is CASSIGRGTPYEQYF.

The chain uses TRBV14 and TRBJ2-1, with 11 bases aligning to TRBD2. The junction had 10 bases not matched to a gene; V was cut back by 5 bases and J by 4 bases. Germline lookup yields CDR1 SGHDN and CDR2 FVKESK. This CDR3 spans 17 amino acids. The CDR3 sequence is CASSYAPTSGTYNEQFF. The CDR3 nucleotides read TGTGCCAGCAGCTATGCCCCGACTAGCGGGACTTACAATGAGCAGTTCTTC.

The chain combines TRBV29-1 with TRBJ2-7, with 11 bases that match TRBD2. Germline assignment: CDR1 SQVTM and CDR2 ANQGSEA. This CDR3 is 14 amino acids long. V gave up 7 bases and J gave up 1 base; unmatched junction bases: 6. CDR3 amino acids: CSGLGTSGSYEQYF. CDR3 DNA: TGCAGCGGCCTGGGGACTAGCGGATCCTACGAGCAGTACTTC.

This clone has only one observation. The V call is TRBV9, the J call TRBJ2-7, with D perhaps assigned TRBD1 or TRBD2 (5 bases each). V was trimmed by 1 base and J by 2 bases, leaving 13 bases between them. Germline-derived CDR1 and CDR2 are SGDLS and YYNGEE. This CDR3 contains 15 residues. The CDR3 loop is CASSVFPGPTYEQYF. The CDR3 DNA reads TGTGCCAGCAGCGTATTCCCGGGACCCACCTACGAGCAGTACTTC.

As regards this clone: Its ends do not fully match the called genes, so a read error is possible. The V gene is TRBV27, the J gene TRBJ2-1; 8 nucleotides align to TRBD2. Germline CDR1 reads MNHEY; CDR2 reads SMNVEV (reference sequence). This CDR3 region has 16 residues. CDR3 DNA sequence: TGTGCCAGCCGTTTAGGGGGGAGCGGGGGATACAATGAGCAGTTCTTC. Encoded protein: CASRLGGSGGYNEQFF.

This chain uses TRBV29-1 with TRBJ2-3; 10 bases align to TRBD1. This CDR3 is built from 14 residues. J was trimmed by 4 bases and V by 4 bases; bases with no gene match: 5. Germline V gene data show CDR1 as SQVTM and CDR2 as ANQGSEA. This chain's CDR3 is CSVAGQGEADTQYF. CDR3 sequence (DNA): TGCAGCGTTGCCGGACAGGGGGAAGCAGATACGCAGTATTTT.

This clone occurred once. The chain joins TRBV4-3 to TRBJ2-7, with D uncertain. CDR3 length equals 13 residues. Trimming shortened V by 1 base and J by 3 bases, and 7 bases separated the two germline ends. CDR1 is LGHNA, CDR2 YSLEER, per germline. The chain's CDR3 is CASSQADGYEQYF. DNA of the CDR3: TGCGCCAGCAGCCAAGCGGACGGCTACGAGCAGTACTTC.

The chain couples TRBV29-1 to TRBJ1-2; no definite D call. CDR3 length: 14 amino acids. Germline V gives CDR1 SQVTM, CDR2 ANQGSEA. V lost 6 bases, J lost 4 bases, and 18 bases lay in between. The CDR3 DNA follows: TGCAGCGTCAAGACGGATCACTCCGGCTATGGCTACACCTTC. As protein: CSVKTDHSGYGYTF.

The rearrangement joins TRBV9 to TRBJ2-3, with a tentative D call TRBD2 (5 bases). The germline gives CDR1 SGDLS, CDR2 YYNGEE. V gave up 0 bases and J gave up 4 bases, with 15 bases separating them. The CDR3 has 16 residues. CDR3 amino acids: CASSVDGRVKPDTQYF. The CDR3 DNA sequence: TGTGCCAGCAGCGTAGATGGGAGAGTGAAGCCAGATACGCAGTATTTT.

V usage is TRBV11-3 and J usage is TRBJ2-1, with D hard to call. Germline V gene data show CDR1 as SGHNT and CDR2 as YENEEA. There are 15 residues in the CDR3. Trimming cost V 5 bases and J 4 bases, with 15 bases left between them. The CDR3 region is CASSLGPLEYNEQFF. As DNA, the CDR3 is TGTGCCAGCAGCCTAGGACCCTTGGAATACAATGAGCAGTTCTTC.

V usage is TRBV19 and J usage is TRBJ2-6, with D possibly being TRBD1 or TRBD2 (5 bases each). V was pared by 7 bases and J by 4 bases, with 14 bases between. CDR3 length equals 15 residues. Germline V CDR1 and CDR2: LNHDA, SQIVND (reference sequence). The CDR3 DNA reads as TGTGCCAGTACGCTTCGAGGGGTGGGGGCCAACGTCCTGACTTTC. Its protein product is CASTLRGVGANVLTF.

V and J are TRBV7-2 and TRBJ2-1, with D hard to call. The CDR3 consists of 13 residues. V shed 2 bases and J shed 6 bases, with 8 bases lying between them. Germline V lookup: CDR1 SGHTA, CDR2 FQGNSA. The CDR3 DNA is TGTGCCAGCAGCTTAATAACGGGCAATGAGCAGTTCTTC. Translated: CASSLITGNEQFF.

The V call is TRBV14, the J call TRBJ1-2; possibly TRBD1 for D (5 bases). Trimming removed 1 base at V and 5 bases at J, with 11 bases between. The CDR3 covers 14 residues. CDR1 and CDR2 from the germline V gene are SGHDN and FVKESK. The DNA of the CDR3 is TGTGCCAGCAGCCAAGGAGACGGGGCTTATGGCTACACCTTC. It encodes CASSQGDGAYGYTF.

The CDR3 DNA is TGTGCCAGCAGTGAACGACAGGGCGGCAATCAGCCCCAGCATTTT. This sequence encodes CASSERQGGNQPQHF. The chain has TRBV27 and TRBJ1-5; TRBD1 agrees at 7 bases. CDR1 MNHEY and CDR2 SMNVEV come from the germline V gene (reference sequence). The CDR3 extends over 15 amino acids. The V gene end was trimmed by 5 bases and the J gene end by 2 bases; junction bases not matched to a gene: 6.

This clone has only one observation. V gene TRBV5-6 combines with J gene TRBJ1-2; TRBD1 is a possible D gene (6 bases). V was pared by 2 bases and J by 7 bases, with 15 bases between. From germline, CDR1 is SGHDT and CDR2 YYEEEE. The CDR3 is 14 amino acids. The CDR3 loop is CASSFTGTLAGYTF. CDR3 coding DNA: TGTGCCAGCAGCTTTACAGGGACATTGGCTGGCTACACCTTC. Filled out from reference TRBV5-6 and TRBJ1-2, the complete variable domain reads DAGVTQSPTHLIKTRGQQVTLRCSPKSGHDTVSWYQQALGQGPQFIFQYYEEEERQRGNFPDRFSGHQFPNYSSELNVNALLLGDSALYLCASSFTGTLAGYTFGSGTRLTVV.